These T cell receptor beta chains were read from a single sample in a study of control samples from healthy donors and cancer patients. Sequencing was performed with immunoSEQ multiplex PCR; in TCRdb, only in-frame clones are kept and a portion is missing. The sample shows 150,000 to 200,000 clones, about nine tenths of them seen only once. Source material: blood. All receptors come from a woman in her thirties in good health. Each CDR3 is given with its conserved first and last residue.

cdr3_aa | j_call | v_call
CASSGRRGPSTDTQYF | TRBJ2-3 | TRBV3-1/TRBV3-2
CASSLPGRHYGYTF | TRBJ1-2 | TRBV5-6
CASSLTALTGANQPQHF | TRBJ1-5 | TRBV18
CASSEFPGPAYGYTF | TRBJ1-2 | TRBV6-1
CASSRTGEGYEQYF | TRBJ2-7 | TRBV5-4
CSVAQGTNTGELFF | TRBJ2-2 | TRBV29-1
CASSEVWGGSYEQYF | TRBJ2-7 | TRBV6-1
CATSGKGYNEQFF | TRBJ2-1 | TRBV24-1
CASSLFGDRGKEPQHF | TRBJ1-5 | TRBV5-6
CASSLGYEQYF | TRBJ2-7 | TRBV27
CASKPTREAGELFF | TRBJ2-2 | TRBV6-6
CASSRTGANYGYTF | TRBJ1-2 | TRBV6-2/TRBV6-3
CASSQRQEGHDEQFF | TRBJ2-1 | TRBV4-2
CASSLYGGNEKLFF | TRBJ1-4 | TRBV7-2
CASSIFPGTGSNQPQHF | TRBJ1-5 | TRBV19
CASSDKAGGSYEQYF | TRBJ2-7 | TRBV6-4
CASSRQGAMNTEAFF | TRBJ1-1 | TRBV7-9